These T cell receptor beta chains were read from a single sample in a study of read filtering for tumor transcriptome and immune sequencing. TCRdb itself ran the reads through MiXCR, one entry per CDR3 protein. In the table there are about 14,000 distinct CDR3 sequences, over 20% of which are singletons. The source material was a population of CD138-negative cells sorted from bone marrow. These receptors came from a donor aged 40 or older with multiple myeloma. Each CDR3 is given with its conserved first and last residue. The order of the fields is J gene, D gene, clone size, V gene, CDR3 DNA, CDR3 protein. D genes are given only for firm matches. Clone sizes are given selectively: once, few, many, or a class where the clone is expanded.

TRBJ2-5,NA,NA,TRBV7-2,TGTGCCAGCAGTTTAATAAGGGCGGGGGCGCGAGAGACCCAGTACTTC,CASSLIRAGARETQYF
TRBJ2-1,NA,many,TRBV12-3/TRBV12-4,TGTGCCAGCAGTCCCCAGGGTGAGTACAATGAGCAGTTCTTC,CASSPQGEYNEQFF
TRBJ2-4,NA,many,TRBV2,TGTGCCAGCAGCTCCCCCTGGACAGCCAAAAACATTCAGTACTTC,CASSSPWTAKNIQYF
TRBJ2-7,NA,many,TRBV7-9,TGTGCCAGCAGCCCTCCCCCGGAGGACCCGCGGTCCTACGAGCAGTACTTC,CASSPPPEDPRSYEQYF
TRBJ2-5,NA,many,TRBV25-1,TGTGCCAGCTCCTCACAGGGCCAAGAGACCCAGTACTTC,CASSSQGQETQYF
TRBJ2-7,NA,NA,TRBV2,TGTGCCAGCAGTCTACAGCCTTACGAGCAGTACTTC,CASSLQPYEQYF
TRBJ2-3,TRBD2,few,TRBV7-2,TGTGCCAGCAGCTTATTGGGGCGGGGGAGTGACACAGATACGCAGTATTTT,CASSLLGRGSDTDTQYF
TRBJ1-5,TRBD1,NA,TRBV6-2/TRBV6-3,TGTGCCAGCAGTCTCCAGGGGGCGGAACAGCCCCAGCATTTT,CASSLQGAEQPQHF
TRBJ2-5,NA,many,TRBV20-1,TGCAGTGCTAGATGGGGAGTCCAAGAGACCCAGTACTTC,CSARWGVQETQYF
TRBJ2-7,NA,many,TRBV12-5,TGTGCTAGTGCCACATGGCGGGCCAGCGAGCAGTACTTC,CASATWRASEQYF
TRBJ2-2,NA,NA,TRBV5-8,TGTGCCGGCAGCTTGGCAGAAGGGACCGGGGAGCTGTTTTTT,CAGSLAEGTGELFF
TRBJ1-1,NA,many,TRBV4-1,TGCGCCAGCAGCCACCAAATCCTCTGGACAGTCCGGGAAGCTTTCTTT,CASSHQILWTVREAFF
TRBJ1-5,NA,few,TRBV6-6,TGTGCCAGCAGTGATTGGGGGAATCAGCCCCAGCATTTT,CASSDWGNQPQHF
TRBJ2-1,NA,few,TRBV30,TGTGCCTGGAGTGTACAGGAGCAGTTCTTC,CAWSVQEQFF
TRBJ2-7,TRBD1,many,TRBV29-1,TGCAGCGGTAGGACAGGGGGGACTGAGCAGTACTTC,CSGRTGGTEQYF
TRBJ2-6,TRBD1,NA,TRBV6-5,TGTGCCAGCACCTGGACAGGGGCGAGCGGGGCCAACGTCCTGACTTTC,CASTWTGASGANVLTF
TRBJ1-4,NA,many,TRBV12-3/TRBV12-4,TGTGCCAGCAGTTTACTGGGGCAGGGTGAAAAACTGTTTTTT,CASSLLGQGEKLFF
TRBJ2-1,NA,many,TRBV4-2,TGTGCCAGCAGCCAACTTGAGCCTCTAGGGAAGCAGTTCTTC,CASSQLEPLGKQFF
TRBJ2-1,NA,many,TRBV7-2,TGTGCCAGCAGCTCTCACAGGGAATCTGAGCAGTTCTTC,CASSSHRESEQFF
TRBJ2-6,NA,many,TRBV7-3,TGTGCCACGACTGCGGGCTCTGGGGCCAACGTCCTGACTTTC,CATTAGSGANVLTF
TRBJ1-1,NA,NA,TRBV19,TGTGCCAGTACTGGTGGTAGCGGCATGAACACTGAAGCTTTCTTT,CASTGGSGMNTEAFF
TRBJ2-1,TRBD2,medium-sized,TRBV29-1,TGCAGCGTTGGACTAGCGGGAGTCCAGGAGCAGTTCTTC,CSVGLAGVQEQFF
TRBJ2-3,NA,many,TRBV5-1,TGCGCCAGCAGCTTGCGGTCGGCAGACCCAGATACGCAGTATTTT,CASSLRSADPDTQYF
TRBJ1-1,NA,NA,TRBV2,TGTGCCAGCAGTGAATTGGTCAGCGGATGGACTGAAGCTTTCTTC,CASSELVSGWTEAFF
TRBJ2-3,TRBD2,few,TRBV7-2,TGTGCCAGCAGCGCGCGGGGGGGCCACACAGATACGCAGTATTTT,CASSARGGHTDTQYF
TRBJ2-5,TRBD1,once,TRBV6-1,TGTGCCAGCAGTCTCCGACAGGGTAGAGAGACCCAGTACTTC,CASSLRQGRETQYF
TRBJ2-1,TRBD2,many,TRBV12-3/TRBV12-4,TGTGCCAGCAGTTTAGCGCTGAGACTAGCGGGAGAGACCCACAATGAGCAGTTCTTC,CASSLALRLAGETHNEQFF
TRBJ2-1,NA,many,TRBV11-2,TGTGCCAGCAGCTTAGCCCCCCCTAGCTCCTACAATGAGCAGTTCTTC,CASSLAPPSSYNEQFF
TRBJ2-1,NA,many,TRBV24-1,TGTGCCACCAGTACCTACCGGGGCCTCTCCTACAATGAGCAGTTCTTC,CATSTYRGLSYNEQFF
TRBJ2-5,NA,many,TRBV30,TGTGCCTGGAGTTCGGGGATGGAAGAGACCCAGTACTTC,CAWSSGMEETQYF
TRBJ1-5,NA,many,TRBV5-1,TGCGCCAGCAGCGAAGGGCCTGGTCAGCCCCAGCATTTT,CASSEGPGQPQHF